This T cell receptor beta chain emerged from a study of T cell repertoires in cytomegalovirus infection. Looking at the study overall: It can be stated that public TCR beta signatures indicated CMV infection as well as a matching HLA type.

MiXCR, applied by TCRdb to the reads, yields one record per CDR3 protein. The table has about 570,000 distinct CDR3 sequences, approximately 40% seen once; the top ten hold 40% to 60%. Worth noting for this clonotype: The antigen is not known.

CDR3 size: 16 residues. With V trimmed by 2 bases and J by 3 bases, 7 bases remained unmatched. Per germline, CDR1 SGHVS and CDR2 FNYEAQ. The clonotype comes from a human donor in good health (CMV status not recorded). Some clones in this sample may be carry-over from other donors' samples. This chain joins TRBV7-6 and TRBJ2-5; the match to TRBD2 covers 9 bases. The source material was cultured PBMCs, sampled from culture after CMV antigen stimulation. CDR3 in amino acids: CASSLSSGASEETQYF. As DNA, the CDR3 is TGTGCCAGCAGCTTATCTAGCGGGGCCTCGGAAGAGACCCAGTACTTC.